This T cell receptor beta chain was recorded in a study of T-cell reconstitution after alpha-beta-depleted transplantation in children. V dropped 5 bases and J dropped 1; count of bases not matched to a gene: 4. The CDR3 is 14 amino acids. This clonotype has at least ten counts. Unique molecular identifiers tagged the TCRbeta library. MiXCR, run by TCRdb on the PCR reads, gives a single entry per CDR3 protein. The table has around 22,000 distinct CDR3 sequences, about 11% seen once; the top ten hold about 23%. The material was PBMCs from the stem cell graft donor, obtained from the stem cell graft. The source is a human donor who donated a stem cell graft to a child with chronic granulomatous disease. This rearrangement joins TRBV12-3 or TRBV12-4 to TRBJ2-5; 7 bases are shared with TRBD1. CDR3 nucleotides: TGTGCCAGCAGTCACCGACAGGGCCAAGAGACCCAGTACTTC. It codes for CASSHRQGQETQYF.